This T cell receptor (beta chain) was captured in a study of response to subunit inactivated influenza vaccine. Study conclusions and caveats: Seasonal influenza vaccination, on each occasion, was suggested by the authors to recruit few new T cells.

This clonotype has a count of ten or more. Its cognate antigen is unknown. Using its own MiXCR run on the RT-PCR reads, TCRdb lists one record per CDR3 protein. The table shows around 500,000 distinct CDR3 sequences, with about a tenth occurring only once. The sequencing used PBMCs from blood, collected more than 35 days after vaccination. This receptor was taken from a middle-aged man who received an inactivated influenza vaccine.

CDR3 amino acids: CASSLSWADNEQFF. Written as DNA, the CDR3 is TGTGCCAGCAGTTTATCGTGGGCGGACAATGAGCAGTTCTTC. This chain uses TRBV27 with TRBJ2-1, with unresolved D. The V gene's germline CDR1 is MNHEY and CDR2 SMNVEV (reference sequence). The CDR3 runs 14 residues. Trimming removed 0 bases at V and 5 bases at J, with 8 bases between.